This T cell receptor beta chain emerged from a study of blood T cells in healthy people across ages. Then a second PCR, running roughly 7 to 11 cycles, was carried out with a sample-barcoded 5' primer and a J-beta primer mix. Sequencing of every sample gave 3 million or more CDR3-containing paired-end reads. TCRdb re-called the 5' RACE reads through MiXCR, storing one row per CDR3 protein. The sample yields approximately 760,000 distinct CDR3 sequences, 25% seen once. Points from the study as a whole: PBMCs were not sorted, which prevented a conclusive comparison of naive versus antigen-experienced cells.

This clonotype was recorded at least ten times. Its specificity is unknown. A read error may produce the germline difference seen at one junction end. Per-sample yields of isolated PBMCs were at least 6 million. The same specimen was also included in a second study, on T cells of mothers and their children. From that paper: A primer called M1S, used in the second PCR, added sample barcodes and 2-4 random nucleotides.

Sequencing was carried out using blood. The TCR sequence derives from a boy under 18 in good health.

CDR3 sequence: CASSFGGEETQYF. CDR3 coding DNA: TGTGCCAGCAGCTTTGGGGGAGAAGAGACCCAGTACTTC. The chain recombines TRBV5-1 with TRBJ2-5, with D perhaps given as TRBD1 or TRBD2 (5 bases each). From germline, CDR1 is SGHRS and CDR2 YFSETQ. The CDR3 loop spans 13 amino acids.